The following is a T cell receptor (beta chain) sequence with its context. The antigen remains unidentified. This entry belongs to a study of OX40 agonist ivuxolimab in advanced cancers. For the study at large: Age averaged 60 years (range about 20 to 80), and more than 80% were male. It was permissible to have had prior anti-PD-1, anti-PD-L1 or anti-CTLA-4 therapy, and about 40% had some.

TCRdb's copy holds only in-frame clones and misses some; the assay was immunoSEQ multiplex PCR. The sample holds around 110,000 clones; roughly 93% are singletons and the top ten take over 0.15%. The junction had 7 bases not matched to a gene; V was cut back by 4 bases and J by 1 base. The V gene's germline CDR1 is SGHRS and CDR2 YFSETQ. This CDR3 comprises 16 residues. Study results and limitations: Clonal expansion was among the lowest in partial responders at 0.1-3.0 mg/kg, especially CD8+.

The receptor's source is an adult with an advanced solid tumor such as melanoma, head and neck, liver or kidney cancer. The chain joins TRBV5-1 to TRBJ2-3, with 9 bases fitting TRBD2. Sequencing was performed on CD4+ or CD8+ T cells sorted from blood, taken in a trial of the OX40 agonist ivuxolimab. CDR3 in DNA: TGCGCCAGCAGCCCGGAATTAGCGGGGGGCACAGATACGCAGTATTTT. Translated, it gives CASSPELAGGTDTQYF.